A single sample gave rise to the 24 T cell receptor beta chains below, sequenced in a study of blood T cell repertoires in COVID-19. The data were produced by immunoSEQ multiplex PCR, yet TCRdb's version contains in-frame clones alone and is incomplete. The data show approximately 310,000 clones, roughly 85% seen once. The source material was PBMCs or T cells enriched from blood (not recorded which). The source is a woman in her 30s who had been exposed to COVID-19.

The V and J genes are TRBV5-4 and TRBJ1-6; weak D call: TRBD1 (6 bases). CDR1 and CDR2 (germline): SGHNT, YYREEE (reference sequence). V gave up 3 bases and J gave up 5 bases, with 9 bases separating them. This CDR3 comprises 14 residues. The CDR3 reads CASSSGQNNSPLHF. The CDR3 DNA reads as TGTGCCAGCAGCTCCGGACAGAATAATTCACCCCTCCACTTT.

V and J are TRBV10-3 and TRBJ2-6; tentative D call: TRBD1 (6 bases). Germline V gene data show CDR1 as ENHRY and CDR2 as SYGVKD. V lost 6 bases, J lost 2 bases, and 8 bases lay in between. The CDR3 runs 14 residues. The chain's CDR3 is CAIRGHTGANVLTF. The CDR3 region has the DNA TGTGCCATCAGGGGACATACTGGGGCCAACGTCCTGACTTTC.

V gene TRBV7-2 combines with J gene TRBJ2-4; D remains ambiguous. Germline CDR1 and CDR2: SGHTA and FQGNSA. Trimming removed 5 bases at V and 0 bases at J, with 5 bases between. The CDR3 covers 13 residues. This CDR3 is CASSLVAKNIQYF. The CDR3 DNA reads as TGTGCCAGCAGCCTCGTAGCCAAAAACATTCAGTACTTC.

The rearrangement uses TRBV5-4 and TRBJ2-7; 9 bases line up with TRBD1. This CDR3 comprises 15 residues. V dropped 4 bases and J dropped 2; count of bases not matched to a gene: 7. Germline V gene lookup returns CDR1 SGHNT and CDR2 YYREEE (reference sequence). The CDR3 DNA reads TGTGCCAGCAGCCCGAGACAGGGGGTTGCCTACGAGCAGTACTTC. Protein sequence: CASSPRQGVAYEQYF.

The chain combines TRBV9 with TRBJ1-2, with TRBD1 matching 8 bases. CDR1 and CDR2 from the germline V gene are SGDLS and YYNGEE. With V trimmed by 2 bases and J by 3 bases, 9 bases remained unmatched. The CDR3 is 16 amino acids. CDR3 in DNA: TGTGCCAGCAGCGTCCCCTCGACAGGGGCGGACTATGGCTACACCTTC. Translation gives CASSVPSTGADYGYTF.

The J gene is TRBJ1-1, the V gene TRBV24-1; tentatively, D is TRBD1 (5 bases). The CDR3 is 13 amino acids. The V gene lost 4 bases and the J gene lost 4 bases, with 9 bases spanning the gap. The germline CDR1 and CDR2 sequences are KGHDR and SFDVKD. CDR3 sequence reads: CATSERRGTEAFF. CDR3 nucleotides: TGTGCCACCAGTGAGAGGAGGGGCACTGAAGCTTTCTTT.

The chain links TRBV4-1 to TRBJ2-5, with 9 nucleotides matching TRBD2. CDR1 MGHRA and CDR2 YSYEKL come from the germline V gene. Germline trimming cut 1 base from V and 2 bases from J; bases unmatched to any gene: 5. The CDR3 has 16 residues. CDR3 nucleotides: TGCGCCAGCAGCCAAGGTACTCTAGCGGGGCAAGAGACCCAGTACTTC. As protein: CASSQGTLAGQETQYF.

The CDR3 nucleotides read TGTGCCAGCAGCTTGGAGGAGGGCTCCTACGAGCAGTACTTC. As protein: CASSLEEGSYEQYF. This chain links TRBV5-6 with TRBJ2-7; tentatively, D is TRBD2 (6 bases). The V end lost 0 bases, the J end lost 0 bases, and 7 bases lay between the germline ends. The CDR3 covers 14 residues. Germline V CDR1 and CDR2: SGHDT, YYEEEE.

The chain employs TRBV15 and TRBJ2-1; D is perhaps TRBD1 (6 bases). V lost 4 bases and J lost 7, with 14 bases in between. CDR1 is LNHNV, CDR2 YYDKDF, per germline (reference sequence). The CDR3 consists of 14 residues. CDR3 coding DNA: TGTGCCACCAGCATCACGAGGGGGAGTAATGAGCAGTTCTTC. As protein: CATSITRGSNEQFF.

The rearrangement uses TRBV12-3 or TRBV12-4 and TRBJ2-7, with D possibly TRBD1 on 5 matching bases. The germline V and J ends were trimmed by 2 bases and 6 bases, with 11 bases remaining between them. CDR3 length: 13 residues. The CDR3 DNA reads TGTGCCAGCAGTTTACACAGGTTCGGCGAGCAGTACTTC. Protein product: CASSLHRFGEQYF.

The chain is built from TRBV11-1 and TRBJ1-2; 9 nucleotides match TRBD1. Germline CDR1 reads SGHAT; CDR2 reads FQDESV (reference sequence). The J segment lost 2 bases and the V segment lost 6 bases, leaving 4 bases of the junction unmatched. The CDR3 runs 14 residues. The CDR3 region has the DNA TGTGCCAGCAGGGACACAGGGGGCAACTATGGCTACACCTTC. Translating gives CASRDTGGNYGYTF.

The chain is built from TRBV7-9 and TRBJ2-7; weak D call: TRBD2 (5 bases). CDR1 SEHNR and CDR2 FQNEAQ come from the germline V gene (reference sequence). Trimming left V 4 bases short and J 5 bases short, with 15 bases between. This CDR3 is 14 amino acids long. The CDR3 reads CASSSLREGDEQYF. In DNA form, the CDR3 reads TGTGCCAGCAGCTCCCTGAGGGAAGGCGACGAGCAGTACTTC.

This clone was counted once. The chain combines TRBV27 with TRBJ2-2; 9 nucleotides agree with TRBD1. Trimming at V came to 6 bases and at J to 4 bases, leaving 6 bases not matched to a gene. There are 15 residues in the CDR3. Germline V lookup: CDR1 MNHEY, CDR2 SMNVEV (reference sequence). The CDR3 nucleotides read TGTGCCAGCAGCATACAGGGACAGGGCACCGGGGAGCTGTTTTTT. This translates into CASSIQGQGTGELFF.

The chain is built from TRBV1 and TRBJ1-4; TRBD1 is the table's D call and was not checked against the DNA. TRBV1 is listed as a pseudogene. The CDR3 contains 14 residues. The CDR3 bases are TGCACCAGCAGCGGGACAGGTCGAGGGGAAAAACTGTTTTTT. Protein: CTSSGTGRGEKLFF.

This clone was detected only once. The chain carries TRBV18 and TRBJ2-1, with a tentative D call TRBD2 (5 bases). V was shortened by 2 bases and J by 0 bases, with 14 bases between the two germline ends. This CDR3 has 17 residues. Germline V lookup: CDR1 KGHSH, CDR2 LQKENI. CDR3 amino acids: CASSPMASGSSYNEQFF. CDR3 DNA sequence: TGTGCCAGCTCACCAATGGCGAGCGGCAGCTCCTACAATGAGCAGTTCTTC.

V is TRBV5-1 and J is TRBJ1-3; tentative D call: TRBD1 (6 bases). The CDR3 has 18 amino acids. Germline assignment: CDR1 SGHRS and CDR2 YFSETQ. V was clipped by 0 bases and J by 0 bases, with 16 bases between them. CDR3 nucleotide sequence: TGCGCCAGCAGCTTGGCTAAAGGGGGGGTTCTCTCTGGAAACACCATATATTTT. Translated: CASSLAKGGVLSGNTIYF.

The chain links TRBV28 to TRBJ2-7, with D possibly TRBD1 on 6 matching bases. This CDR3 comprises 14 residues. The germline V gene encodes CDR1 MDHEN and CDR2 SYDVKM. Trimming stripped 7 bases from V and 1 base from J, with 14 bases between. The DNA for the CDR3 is TGTGCCAGCACGCACAGGGAAAAATCCTACGAGCAGTACTTC. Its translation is CASTHREKSYEQYF.

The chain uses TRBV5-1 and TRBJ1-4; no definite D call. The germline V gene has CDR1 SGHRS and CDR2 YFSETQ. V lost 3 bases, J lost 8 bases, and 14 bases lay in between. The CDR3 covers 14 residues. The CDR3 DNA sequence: TGCGCCAGCAGCTCAGGTCGGTTTGGGGAAAAACTGTTTTTT. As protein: CASSSGRFGEKLFF. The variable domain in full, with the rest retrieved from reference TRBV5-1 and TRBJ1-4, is KAGVTQTPRYLIKTRGQQVTLSCSPISGHRSVSWYQQTPGQGLQFLFEYFSETQRNKGNFPGRFSGRQFSNSRSEMNVSTLELGDSALYLCASSSGRFGEKLFFGSGTQLSVL.

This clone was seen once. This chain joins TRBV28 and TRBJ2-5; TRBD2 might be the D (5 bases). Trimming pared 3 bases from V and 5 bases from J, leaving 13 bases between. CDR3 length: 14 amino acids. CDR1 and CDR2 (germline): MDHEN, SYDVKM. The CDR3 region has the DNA TGTGCCAGCAGTTTCGGGGTTGCTGGGGAGACCCAGTACTTC. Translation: CASSFGVAGETQYF. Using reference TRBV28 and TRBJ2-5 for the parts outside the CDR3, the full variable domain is DVKVTQSSRYLVKRTGEKVFLECVQDMDHENMFWYRQDPGLGLRLIYFSYDVKMKEKGDIPEGYSVSREKKERFSLILESASTNQTSMYLCASSFGVAGETQYFGPGTRLLVL.

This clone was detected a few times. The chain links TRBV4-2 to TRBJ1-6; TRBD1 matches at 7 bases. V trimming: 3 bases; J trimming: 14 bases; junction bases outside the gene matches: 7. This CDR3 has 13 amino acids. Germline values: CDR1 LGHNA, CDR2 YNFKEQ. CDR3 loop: CASSQDRRGALHF. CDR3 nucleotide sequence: TGTGCCAGCAGCCAGGACAGGAGGGGAGCCCTCCACTTT.

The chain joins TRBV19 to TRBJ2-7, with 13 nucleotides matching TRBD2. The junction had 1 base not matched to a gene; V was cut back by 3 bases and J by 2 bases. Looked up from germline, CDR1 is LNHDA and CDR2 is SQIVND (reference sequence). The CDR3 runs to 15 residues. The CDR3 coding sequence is TGTGCCAGTAGTATGGGACTAGCGGGAACCTACGAGCAGTACTTC. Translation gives CASSMGLAGTYEQYF.

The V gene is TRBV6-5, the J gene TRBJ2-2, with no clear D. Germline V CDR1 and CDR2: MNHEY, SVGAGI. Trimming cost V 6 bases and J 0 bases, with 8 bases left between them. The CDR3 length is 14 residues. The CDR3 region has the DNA TGTGCCAGCAGAGCCGCCCCGAACACCGGGGAGCTGTTTTTT. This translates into CASRAAPNTGELFF.

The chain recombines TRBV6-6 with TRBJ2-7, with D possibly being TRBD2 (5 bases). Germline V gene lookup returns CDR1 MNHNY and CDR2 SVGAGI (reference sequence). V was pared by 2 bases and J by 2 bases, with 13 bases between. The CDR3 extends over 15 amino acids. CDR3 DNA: TGTGCCAGCAGTTACAATCCGGGATCGGCCTACGAGCAGTACTTC. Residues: CASSYNPGSAYEQYF.

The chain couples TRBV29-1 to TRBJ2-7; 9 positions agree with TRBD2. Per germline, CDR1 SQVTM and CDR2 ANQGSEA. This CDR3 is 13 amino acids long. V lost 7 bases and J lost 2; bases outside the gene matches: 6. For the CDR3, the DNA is TGCAGCGCAAAAGAGCGGGGGGCCTACGAGCAGTACTTC. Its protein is CSAKERGAYEQYF.